These T cell receptor beta chains were read from a single sample in a study of shared clonotypes between healthy human individuals. Sequencing used immunoSEQ multiplex PCR; TCRdb keeps in-frame clones, though not all of them. Of hundreds of thousands of clones in the sample, 90% to 96% are singletons; the top ten hold about 0.057%. The source material was naive CD4+ T cells sorted from blood. All receptors derive from a woman aged 25 to 39 in good health. CDR3s include the opening cysteine and the closing phenylalanine or tryptophan. The order of the fields is J gene, V gene, CDR3 protein.

J: TRBJ1-5; V: TRBV4-2; CDR3: CASSQESGWNNQPQHF
J: TRBJ2-3; V: TRBV5-1; CDR3: CASSLAGRPDTQYF
J: TRBJ2-3; V: TRBV18; CDR3: CASSPWDRVTDTQYF
J: TRBJ1-4; V: TRBV5-1; CDR3: CASAATWTGSTYEKLFF
J: TRBJ2-6; V: TRBV18; CDR3: CASSYLVDIYSRANVLTF
J: TRBJ2-1; V: TRBV28; CDR3: CASPPPLGILSEQFF
J: TRBJ1-3; V: TRBV4-1; CDR3: CASSQDSGRAYSGNTIYF
J: TRBJ2-7; V: TRBV5-4; CDR3: CASSLGTSGFYEQYF
J: TRBJ1-5; V: TRBV28; CDR3: CASRVPGTGNQPQHF
J: TRBJ2-2; V: TRBV2; CDR3: CASNRDITGELFF
J: TRBJ2-7; V: TRBV29-1; CDR3: CSVGGAEQYF
J: .; V: TRBV28; CDR3: CASSGWYEQYF
J: TRBJ2-5; V: TRBV9; CDR3: CASSVGGSSGRREQYF
J: TRBJ2-7; V: TRBV18; CDR3: CASSARGGYEQYF
J: TRBJ2-7; V: TRBV10-3; CDR3: CATRRGRESLSYEQYF
J: TRBJ2-7; V: TRBV7-8; CDR3: CASSFREGGEQYF
J: TRBJ2-2; V: TRBV9; CDR3: CASSVSGSGELFF
J: TRBJ2-7; V: TRBV27; CDR3: CASREQGGSYEQYF
J: TRBJ2-7; V: TRBV5-6; CDR3: CASSLAGGSSEQYF
J: TRBJ2-7; V: TRBV20-1; CDR3: CSARPEQYF
J: TRBJ1-2; V: TRBV29-1; CDR3: CSARTAYGYTF
J: TRBJ2-2; V: TRBV27; CDR3: CASSSDRNTGELFF
J: TRBJ1-1; V: TRBV5-1; CDR3: CASSLQGADTEAFF
J: TRBJ2-2; V: TRBV5-1; CDR3: CASNSGLEDTGELFF
J: TRBJ2-4; V: TRBV7-3; CDR3: CASSPEGDIQYF
J: TRBJ2-3; V: TRBV18; CDR3: CASSLNTQGVTDTQYF
J: TRBJ2-5; V: TRBV21-1; CDR3: CASSKATGSNETQYF
J: TRBJ1-1; V: TRBV14; CDR3: CASSRIGHFNTEAFF
J: TRBJ2-7; V: TRBV4-1; CDR3: CASSQVQGDYEQYF
J: TRBJ1-1; V: TRBV4-1; CDR3: CASSQLQVSEAFF
J: TRBJ2-1; V: TRBV5-4; CDR3: CASSLGMWLAGGLNEQFF
J: TRBJ1-2; V: TRBV4-1; CDR3: CASSQQGGYGYTF
J: TRBJ2-1; V: TRBV28; CDR3: CASSSGTAGSGEQFF
J: TRBJ1-5; V: TRBV27; CDR3: CATRAYRGGSNQPQHF
J: TRBJ2-7; V: TRBV7-2; CDR3: CASSSPGRNYEQYF
J: TRBJ1-1; V: TRBV5-6; CDR3: CASSYQQGSEAFF
J: TRBJ2-2; V: TRBV27; CDR3: CASSLVTGELFF
J: TRBJ1-5; V: TRBV19; CDR3: CASSITGGDQPQHF
J: TRBJ2-7; V: TRBV6-4; CDR3: CATHPGAYEQYF
J: TRBJ2-3; V: TRBV5-1; CDR3: CASSLGGRDTQYF
J: TRBJ2-6; V: TRBV5-3; CDR3: CARSYRSDNSGANVLTF
J: TRBJ1-2; V: TRBV19; CDR3: CASTSRIAPYGYTF
J: TRBJ1-4; V: TRBV28; CDR3: CASSQPRGEKTNEKLFF
J: TRBJ1-5; V: TRBV6-5; CDR3: CASSYDSTGSNQPQHF
J: TRBJ2-7; V: TRBV28; CDR3: CASSSDRPYEQYF
J: TRBJ2-3; V: TRBV2; CDR3: CASGGGTDTQYF
J: TRBJ2-2; V: TRBV2; CDR3: CASSQDPDGTGELFF
J: TRBJ1-4; V: TRBV7-9; CDR3: CASRRGAANEKLFF
J: TRBJ2-1; V: TRBV28; CDR3: CASLRGGSYNEQFF
J: TRBJ1-4; V: TRBV7-2; CDR3: CASSLGVGEKLFF
J: TRBJ2-2; V: TRBV30; CDR3: CAWDRTANTGELFF
J: TRBJ1-5; V: TRBV28; CDR3: CASRENRGGTGPYSNQPQHF
J: TRBJ1-2; V: TRBV29-1; CDR3: CSVVLWRDGGYTF
J: TRBJ1-2; V: TRBV2; CDR3: CASSENAGAGYTF
J: TRBJ2-1; V: TRBV5-1; CDR3: CASSRGTSGNNEQFF
J: TRBJ2-5; V: TRBV5-6; CDR3: CASSGGGQSFVTQYF
J: TRBJ2-7; V: TRBV11-3; CDR3: CASSDTSSPPYEQYF